A single sample gave rise to the 23 T cell receptor beta chains below, sequenced in a study of graft-versus-host responses after intestinal transplantation. Sequencing was performed with immunoSEQ multiplex PCR; in TCRdb, only in-frame clones are kept and a portion is missing. This sample yields 100,000 to 130,000 clones, of which roughly 89% are seen a single time; about 0.7% belongs to the top ten. The antigens of these receptors remain unknown. The material was unstimulated CD4+ T cells sorted from spleen or lymph node cells, obtained before transplant. The receptors were gathered from a human donor who was the organ donor for an intestinal transplant.

The chain is built from TRBV5-1 and TRBJ2-5, with D uncertain. Trimming took off 0 bases at V and 1 base at J, with 7 bases between the two ends. This CDR3 is 14 amino acids long. Germline V CDR1 and CDR2: SGHRS, YFSETQ. The CDR3, as DNA: TGCGCCAGCAGCTTGGCCAGACCCCAAGAGACCCAGTACTTC. This codes for CASSLARPQETQYF. Full variable domain (missing parts from reference TRBV5-1 and TRBJ2-5): KAGVTQTPRYLIKTRGQQVTLSCSPISGHRSVSWYQQTPGQGLQFLFEYFSETQRNKGNFPGRFSGRQFSNSRSEMNVSTLELGDSALYLCASSLARPQETQYFGPGTRLLVL.

The chain has TRBV6-1 and TRBJ2-5, with D possibly being TRBD2 (5 bases). CDR3 length: 16 residues. Per germline, CDR1 MNHNS and CDR2 SASEGT. V was pared by 4 bases and J by 4 bases, with 19 bases between. The CDR3 nucleotides are TGTGCCAGCAGTGCGACCGGGGTTGGTAGACGAGAGACCCAGTACTTC. Translated, it gives CASSATGVGRRETQYF.

The rearrangement joins TRBV5-1 to TRBJ2-1; TRBD2 matches 11 bases. The CDR3 runs 15 residues. V lost 1 base to trimming and J lost 9 bases; unmatched junction nucleotides: 6. Germline V lookup: CDR1 SGHRS, CDR2 YFSETQ. CDR3 residues: CASSLTSGGVGEQFF. In DNA form, the CDR3 reads TGCGCCAGCAGCTTGACTAGCGGGGGCGTGGGTGAGCAGTTCTTC.

The chain employs TRBV9 and TRBJ1-1, with 9 bases lining up with TRBD1. Germline CDR1 and CDR2: SGDLS and YYNGEE. This CDR3 spans 15 amino acids. Trimming cost V 0 bases and J 4 bases; bases outside gene matches: 4. CDR3 bases: TGTGCCAGCAGCGTAGCTTGGACAGGGGTCACTGAAGCTTTCTTT. Protein product: CASSVAWTGVTEAFF.

The V call is TRBV19, the J call TRBJ2-2, with D hard to call. The CDR3 is 15 amino acids. Germline V gene sequence: CDR1 LNHDA, CDR2 SQIVND (reference sequence). Trimming cost V 4 bases and J 0 bases, with 9 bases left between them. The CDR3 nucleotides read TGTGCCAGTAGTAGAATCGCAGCGAACACCGGGGAGCTGTTTTTT. Residues: CASSRIAANTGELFF. Drawing the rest from reference TRBV19 and TRBJ2-2, the complete variable domain is DGGITQSPKYLFRKEGQNVTLSCEQNLNHDAMYWYRQDPGQGLRLIYYSQIVNDFQKGDIAEGYSVSREKKESFPLTVTSAQKNPTAFYLCASSRIAANTGELFFGEGSRLTVL.

The chain carries TRBV6-1 and TRBJ1-1, with TRBD1 identical over 8 bases. Germline lookup yields CDR1 MNHNS and CDR2 SASEGT. CDR3 length: 15 amino acids. V dropped 4 bases and J dropped 4; count of bases not matched to a gene: 8. The CDR3 DNA is TGTGCCAGCAGTGCCCCACAGGGGGTGGGCACTGAAGCTTTCTTT. The encoded protein is CASSAPQGVGTEAFF.

This chain connects TRBV9 to TRBJ2-5; 7 bases are a match to TRBD1. The V and J ends lost 0 bases and 1 base, in that order; junction bases with no gene match: 6. The CDR3 has 16 amino acids. Germline CDR1 SGDLS, CDR2 YYNGEE. The CDR3 loop is CASSVGVGTAQETQYF. The DNA of the CDR3 is TGTGCCAGCAGCGTAGGGGTCGGGACAGCCCAAGAGACCCAGTACTTC.

The rearrangement links TRBV30 to TRBJ1-6; D is unresolved. The CDR3 runs to 15 residues. CDR1 and CDR2 from the germline V gene are GTSNPN and SVGIG (reference sequence). Trimming cost V 2 bases and J 6 bases, with 14 bases left between them. The CDR3 sequence: CAWSSSVRGNSPLHF. CDR3 sequence (DNA): TGTGCCTGGAGTTCCTCAGTACGGGGTAATTCACCCCTCCACTTT.

The V call is TRBV4-1, the J call TRBJ2-1; 7 bases map to TRBD2. Germline values: CDR1 MGHRA, CDR2 YSYEKL. The CDR3 has 15 amino acids. The ends lost 4 bases at V and 1 base at J; junction bases unmatched: 4. CDR3 in DNA: TGCGCCAGCAGCCCGAGCGGGAATTCCTACAATGAGCAGTTCTTC. It translates to CASSPSGNSYNEQFF.

The genes are TRBV27 and TRBJ1-4; TRBD1 might be the D (5 bases). Trimming removed 0 bases from V and 0 bases from J, with 17 bases in between. This CDR3 is built from 19 residues. Per germline, CDR1 MNHEY and CDR2 SMNVEV (reference sequence). The CDR3 spells CASSLSSLGLSATNEKLFF. Here the CDR3 DNA reads TGTGCCAGCAGTTTATCGTCTCTGGGACTTAGTGCAACTAATGAAAAACTGTTTTTT.

This clone was observed once. This sequence joins TRBV6-6 and TRBJ2-7; no reliable D call. The CDR3 loop spans 15 amino acids. Germline assignment: CDR1 MNHNY and CDR2 SVGAGI (reference sequence). With 4 bases removed from V and 1 base from J, the gap between germline ends came to 14 bases. The chain's CDR3 is CASSSSVGTSYEQYF. DNA for the CDR3: TGTGCCAGCAGTTCCTCGGTCGGAACTTCCTACGAGCAGTACTTC.

This sequence joins TRBV5-1 and TRBJ2-6; D call uncertain. Trimming removed 7 bases at V and 2 bases at J, with 10 bases between. The CDR3 is 14 residues long. Germline CDR1 reads SGHRS; CDR2 reads YFSETQ. CDR3 DNA: TGCGCCAGCGCAGCTGAAGCTGGGGCCAACGTCCTGACTTTC. This codes for CASAAEAGANVLTF.

This clone was seen a single time. This chain links TRBV10-3 with TRBJ2-7; no clear D. Per germline, CDR1 ENHRY and CDR2 SYGVKD. The germline V and J ends were trimmed by 4 bases and 2 bases, with 3 bases remaining between them. This CDR3 has 11 amino acids. The CDR3 spells CAISATYEQYF. In nucleotides, the CDR3 is TGTGCCATCAGTGCAACCTACGAGCAGTACTTC.

This rearrangement joins TRBV7-2 to TRBJ2-5; TRBD1 agrees at 7 bases. The V gene end was trimmed by 2 bases and the J gene end by 5 bases; junction bases not matched to a gene: 11. The germline CDR1 and CDR2 sequences are SGHTA and FQGNSA. The CDR3 runs 16 residues. The CDR3: CASSLREQGWGETQYF. As DNA, the CDR3 is TGTGCCAGCAGCTTAAGGGAACAGGGGTGGGGGGAGACCCAGTACTTC. The full variable domain, rest sourced from reference TRBV7-2 and TRBJ2-5, is GAGVSQSPSNKVTEKGKDVELRCDPISGHTALYWYRQSLGQGLEFLIYFQGNSAPDKSGLPSDRFSAERTGGSVSTLTIQRTQQEDSAVYLCASSLREQGWGETQYFGPGTRLLVL.

The chain uses TRBV11-2 and TRBJ2-7; 8 positions match TRBD2. This CDR3 has 15 residues. J lost 2 bases, V lost 5 bases, and 8 bases had no gene match. Germline CDR1 is SGHAT and CDR2 is FQNNGV. The CDR3 protein is CASSPTGGPTYEQYF. CDR3 DNA: TGTGCCAGCAGCCCGACGGGGGGGCCGACCTACGAGCAGTACTTC.

J is TRBJ2-7 and V is TRBV7-6; 8 nucleotides line up with TRBD1. V was pared by 4 bases and J by 5 bases, with 4 bases of the junction left unmatched. This CDR3 has 13 residues. Germline lookup yields CDR1 SGHVS and CDR2 FNYEAQ. The CDR3 DNA is TGTGCCAGCAGCTGGGCGACAGGGGACGAGCAGTACTTC. Protein: CASSWATGDEQYF.

This clone came up once. In DNA, the CDR3 is TGCGCCAGCAGCTCCCCAGGCGGGACAGGGGTTTATGGCTACACCTTC. This codes for CASSSPGGTGVYGYTF. The genes are TRBV5-1 and TRBJ1-2, with 10 positions matching TRBD1. Trimming at V came to 3 bases and at J to 5 bases, leaving 10 bases not matched to a gene. Germline V lookup: CDR1 SGHRS, CDR2 YFSETQ. This CDR3 spans 16 amino acids.

This rearrangement joins TRBV7-2 to TRBJ2-6, with TRBD1 as a possible D gene (5 bases). V was trimmed by 7 bases and J by 0 bases, leaving 10 bases between them. The CDR3 totals 15 residues. Per the germline V gene, CDR1 is SGHTA and CDR2 is FQGNSA. In DNA form, the CDR3 reads TGTGCCAGCACCCAGGGTGTCTCTGGGGCCAACGTCCTGACTTTC. Amino acids: CASTQGVSGANVLTF.

The chain joins TRBV6-6 to TRBJ2-7; D may match TRBD1 or TRBD2 (5 bases each). The germline V and J ends were trimmed by 2 bases and 0 bases, with 11 bases remaining between them. This CDR3 has 15 residues. Germline-derived CDR1 and CDR2 are MNHNY and SVGAGI (reference sequence). The CDR3 DNA reads as TGTGCCAGCAGTTACCCTCCGGGGCTCTCCTACGAGCAGTACTTC. This encodes CASSYPPGLSYEQYF.

The CDR3, as DNA: TGCGCCAGCAGCATCCAGCCTAGCGGGATCCCAGATACGCAGTATTTT. Its translation: CASSIQPSGIPDTQYF. The rearrangement links TRBV5-1 to TRBJ2-3, with 9 bases identical to TRBD2. Germline values: CDR1 SGHRS, CDR2 YFSETQ. V dropped 4 bases and J dropped 4; count of bases not matched to a gene: 10. The CDR3 consists of 16 residues.

The genes are TRBV15 and TRBJ2-7; D gene unclear. There are 14 residues in the CDR3. Looked up from germline, CDR1 is LNHNV and CDR2 is YYDKDF (reference sequence). The V end was cut by 0 bases, the J end by 1 base, with 7 bases between. CDR3 in amino acids: CATSREWLSYEQYF. The CDR3 DNA sequence: TGTGCCACCAGCAGAGAATGGCTTTCCTACGAGCAGTACTTC.

The chain couples TRBV5-1 to TRBJ1-4; tentatively, D is TRBD1 (6 bases). Deletions cut 4 bases from V and 3 bases from J, with 13 bases between. This CDR3 is 15 amino acids long. CDR1 and CDR2 (germline): SGHRS, YFSETQ. DNA of the CDR3: TGCGCCAGCAGCGTCGGGGGCGCGTCTAATGAAAAACTGTTTTTT. It is translated as CASSVGGASNEKLFF.

This chain links TRBV11-2 with TRBJ2-7, with TRBD2 matching over 8 bases. With 1 base clipped from V and 3 bases from J, the junction kept 5 bases outside the gene matches. The germline CDR1 and CDR2 sequences are SGHAT and FQNNGV. CDR3 length equals 15 residues. CDR3 protein: CASSLGRSGSYEQYF. The CDR3 nucleotides read TGTGCCAGCAGCTTAGGTAGGAGCGGGAGCTACGAGCAGTACTTC.